This T cell receptor beta chain appears in the sequencing data of a study of identical twins. A universal primer site arose from template switching, and cDNA bore unique molecular identifiers. TCRdb analysed the 5' RACE reads with MiXCR anew, one entry per CDR3 protein. The sample holds around 450,000 distinct CDR3 sequences, 12% to 15% seen once. This clonotype appeared many times. V lost 1 base and J 5 bases, leaving 14 bases between the germline ends. The germline gives CDR1 LGHNA, CDR2 YNFKEQ. The CDR3 has 15 residues. The data also belong to a second study, concerning yellow fever vaccine responses in identical twins.

The chain couples TRBV4-2 to TRBJ2-5; D gene ambiguous. Specimen: CD4+ T cells sorted from blood. The TCR was taken from a woman younger than 35 in good health. The CDR3 nucleotides are TGTGCCAGCAGCCAAGTGTACAGCCCGGCGGAGACCCAGTACTTC. This translates into CASSQVYSPAETQYF.